The 27 T cell receptor beta chains in this list originate from one sample, sequenced in a study of lymphopenia after photon versus proton radiotherapy. Repertoires were generated with immunoSEQ multiplex PCR, while TCRdb's copy carries only in-frame clones and drops some. The table includes fewer than 40,000 clones, about 93% detected once. The specimen comprised peripheral blood, sampled from a patient treated with photon-based radiotherapy. These receptor sequences come from a woman aged 45-60 years with cholangiocarcinoma.

V and J are TRBV29-1 and TRBJ1-1; TRBD1 is a possible D gene (6 bases). The germline V gene has CDR1 SQVTM and CDR2 ANQGSEA. The ends were cut back, 4 bases at V and 0 bases at J, with 12 bases in the middle. The CDR3 length is 14 residues. The CDR3 sequence is CSVGQATMNTEAFF. The CDR3 DNA reads as TGCAGCGTTGGACAGGCGACTATGAACACTGAAGCTTTCTTT.

The chain combines TRBV11-2 with TRBJ2-1; maybe TRBD2 (6 bases). The CDR3 totals 14 residues. V gave up 8 bases and J gave up 4 bases, with 15 bases separating them. Germline V gene lookup returns CDR1 SGHAT and CDR2 FQNNGV. The CDR3 coding sequence is TGTGCCAGCTGTGGGGACTGGGGGTACAATGAGCAGTTCTTC. As protein: CASCGDWGYNEQFF.

The table lists this clone with a count of one. J is TRBJ1-1 and V is TRBV29-1; possible D gene TRBD1, 6 bases. V was clipped by 6 bases and J by 4 bases, with 18 bases between them. The CDR3 totals 14 residues. Germline lookup yields CDR1 SQVTM and CDR2 ANQGSEA. This chain's CDR3 is CSVQRSGVGTEAFF. The CDR3 nucleotides are TGCAGCGTGCAAAGATCAGGGGTGGGCACTGAAGCTTTCTTT. The full variable domain, in which reference TRBV29-1 and TRBJ1-1 provide the parts outside the CDR3, is SAVISQKPSRDICQRGTSLTIQCQVDSQVTMMFWYRQQPGQSLTLIATANQGSEATYESGFVIDKFPISRPNLTFSTLTVSNMSPEDSSIYLCSVQRSGVGTEAFFGQGTRLTVV.

The chain recombines TRBV9 with TRBJ2-7; maybe TRBD2 (6 bases). Germline CDR1 reads SGDLS; CDR2 reads YYNGEE. This CDR3 region has 14 residues. With 3 bases removed from V and 8 bases from J, the gap between germline ends came to 18 bases. CDR3 sequence reads: CASSDAPGVGKQYF. The CDR3 DNA follows: TGTGCCAGCAGCGACGCCCCGGGGGTAGGGAAGCAGTACTTC.

This chain uses TRBV27 with TRBJ2-2; 9 nucleotides line up with TRBD1. Germline lookup yields CDR1 MNHEY and CDR2 SMNVEV (reference sequence). V shed 5 bases and J 5 bases; nucleotides not matched to a gene: 9. CDR3 length equals 16 residues. CDR3 DNA: TGTGCCAGCAGTCTGACAGGGGGAAGAAATACCGGGGAGCTGTTTTTT. It codes for CASSLTGGRNTGELFF.

The chain carries TRBV7-9 and TRBJ1-2; D ambiguous. V was trimmed by 5 bases and J by 8 bases, leaving 9 bases between them. Germline V lookup: CDR1 SEHNR, CDR2 FQNEAQ (reference sequence). This CDR3 contains 11 residues. The CDR3 loop reads CASSPAQGYTF. In nucleotides, the CDR3 is TGTGCCAGCAGCCCGGCACAGGGCTACACCTTC. The variable domain in full, with the rest retrieved from reference TRBV7-9 and TRBJ1-2, is DTGVSQNPRHKITKRGQNVTFRCDPISEHNRLYWYRQTLGQGPEFLTYFQNEAQLEKSRLLSDRFSAERPKGSFSTLEIQRTEQGDSAMYLCASSPAQGYTFGSGTRLTVV.

The genes are TRBV30 and TRBJ2-2; the D gene is possibly TRBD2 (7 bases). Trimming removed 4 bases at V and 9 bases at J, with 9 bases between. Looked up from germline, CDR1 is GTSNPN and CDR2 is SVGIG (reference sequence). The CDR3 is 11 residues long. CDR3 region: CAWMGGRELFF. For the CDR3, the DNA is TGTGCCTGGATGGGGGGGCGGGAGCTGTTTTTT.

The chain links TRBV7-8 to TRBJ2-1, with 8 positions matching TRBD2. CDR3 length: 13 amino acids. V was clipped by 5 bases and J by 7 bases; unmatched bases: 4. The germline V gene encodes CDR1 SGHVS and CDR2 FQNEAQ. CDR3 bases: TGTGCCAGCAGCCCAGGGACTAGGAATGAGCAGTTCTTC. It is translated as CASSPGTRNEQFF.

This clone was detected only once. The gene calls are TRBV10-3 and TRBJ1-1, with D perhaps TRBD1 (5 bases). The CDR3 is made up of 12 amino acids. Trimming pared 8 bases from V and 1 base from J, leaving 8 bases between. Germline CDR1 ENHRY, CDR2 SYGVKD. The DNA for the CDR3 is TGTGCCATCCGGGGGACGAACACTGAAGCTTTCTTT. Translation gives CAIRGTNTEAFF.

The genes are TRBV4-3 and TRBJ2-3, with TRBD2 matching 8 bases. The CDR3 has 16 residues. V gave up 1 base and J gave up 3 bases; unmatched junction bases: 6. Germline V CDR1 and CDR2: LGHNA, YSLEER. CDR3 residues: CASSQAGGFETDTQYF. In DNA form, the CDR3 reads TGCGCCAGCAGCCAAGCGGGAGGGTTTGAGACAGATACGCAGTATTTT.

The J gene is TRBJ1-5, the V gene TRBV6-1, with D maybe TRBD1 (6 bases). V was cut by 3 bases and J by 7 bases, with 16 bases left in between. Germline assignment: CDR1 MNHNS and CDR2 SASEGT. The CDR3 runs 15 residues. CDR3 sequence reads: CASSDHRGGGQPQHF. In DNA form, the CDR3 reads TGTGCCAGCAGTGACCATAGGGGGGGAGGGCAGCCCCAGCATTTT.

Comments on this clone: A junction boundary mismatches the germline segment, possibly from a read error. The chain combines TRBV5-1 with TRBJ1-4; 8 positions match TRBD1. The CDR3 is 12 amino acids. The germline gives CDR1 SGHRS, CDR2 YFSETQ. Here the CDR3 reads CASSLDRVKLFF. The CDR3, as DNA: TGCGCCAGCAGTTTGGACAGGGTAAAACTGTTTTTT.

In this sample, this clone turned up once. The chain links TRBV18 to TRBJ1-1, with D possibly being TRBD1 (6 bases). The length of the CDR3 is 15 residues. V lost 1 base to trimming and J lost 6 bases, with 15 bases between them. The germline CDR1 and CDR2 sequences are KGHSH and LQKENI. The CDR3, as DNA: TGTGCCAGCTCACCACTGGGGTGGGAGGGGGCTGAAGCTTTCTTT. It yields the protein CASSPLGWEGAEAFF.

V is TRBV5-1 and J is TRBJ1-1; the match to TRBD1 covers 7 bases. The germline V gene has CDR1 SGHRS and CDR2 YFSETQ. V lost 4 bases to trimming and J lost 1 base; unmatched junction nucleotides: 7. CDR3 length equals 15 residues. The CDR3, as DNA: TGCGCCAGCAGCGTAACCGGGACAGCGAACACTGAAGCTTTCTTT. Translating it yields CASSVTGTANTEAFF.

In this sample, this clone turned up once. The rearrangement joins TRBV5-6 to TRBJ1-5; D is possibly TRBD1 (5 bases). This CDR3 contains 14 residues. V lost 4 bases and J 1 base, leaving 9 bases between the germline ends. Looked up from germline, CDR1 is SGHDT and CDR2 is YYEEEE. The CDR3 sequence: CASSLGQSNQPQHF. The CDR3 bases are TGTGCCAGCAGCCTAGGACAAAGCAATCAGCCCCAGCATTTT.

The J gene is TRBJ1-2, the V gene TRBV19, with a possible D match to TRBD1 (5 bases). CDR1 is LNHDA, CDR2 SQIVND, per germline (reference sequence). This CDR3 region has 15 residues. The V end was cut by 6 bases, the J end by 5 bases, with 19 bases between. CDR3: CASRGGTGGIYGYTF. The CDR3 DNA is TGTGCCAGTAGGGGAGGGACCGGGGGAATATATGGCTACACCTTC.

The V call is TRBV18, the J call TRBJ1-1, with no clear D. The CDR3 totals 15 residues. V dropped 3 bases and J dropped 3 bases, with 14 bases sitting between them. Germline V gene data show CDR1 as KGHSH and CDR2 as LQKENI. As DNA, the CDR3 is TGTGCCAGCTCACCCCGCTATTCGATAGACACTGAAGCTTTCTTT. Its translation: CASSPRYSIDTEAFF.

The V gene is TRBV7-2, the J gene TRBJ1-2; a weak D match, TRBD1 (5 bases). The CDR3 is 15 amino acids. The germline CDR1 and CDR2 sequences are SGHTA and FQGNSA. V shed 1 base and J shed 0 bases, with 9 bases lying between them. This chain's CDR3 is CASSLGQGANYGYTF. In DNA, the CDR3 is TGTGCCAGCAGCTTAGGCCAGGGCGCTAACTATGGCTACACCTTC.

This rearrangement joins TRBV11-3 to TRBJ1-1, with D maybe TRBD1 (5 bases). Germline V gene sequence: CDR1 SGHNT, CDR2 YENEEA. Deletions cut 2 bases from V and 0 bases from J, with 7 bases between. The CDR3 sequence is 14 residues long. CDR3 nucleotides: TGTGCCAGCAGCTTAACAGGCATGAACACTGAAGCTTTCTTT. Protein sequence: CASSLTGMNTEAFF. Combining the CDR3 with reference TRBV11-3 and TRBJ1-1 gives the whole variable domain EAGVVQSPRYKIIEKKQPVAFWCNPISGHNTLYWYLQNLGQGPELLIRYENEEAVDDSQLPKDRFSAERLKGVDSTLKIQPAELGDSAVYLCASSLTGMNTEAFFGQGTRLTVV.

The chain uses TRBV7-9 and TRBJ2-3; perhaps TRBD2 as D (6 bases). CDR1 is SEHNR, CDR2 FQNEAQ, per germline (reference sequence). The CDR3 consists of 14 residues. Trimming left V 3 bases short and J 4 bases short, with 11 bases between. CDR3 protein: CASSFPRGADTQYF. As DNA, the CDR3 is TGTGCCAGCAGCTTCCCTCGCGGGGCAGATACGCAGTATTTT.

This chain joins TRBV5-8 and TRBJ2-2; no clear D. The ends were cut back, 2 bases at V and 5 bases at J, with 19 bases in the middle. The CDR3 covers 17 residues. Germline CDR1 and CDR2: SGHTS and YDEGEE. This CDR3 reads CASSFRLPFGGTGELFF. DNA for the CDR3: TGTGCCAGCAGCTTTCGACTGCCGTTTGGTGGGACCGGGGAGCTGTTTTTT. Looking up the rest from reference TRBV5-8 and TRBJ2-2 gives the full variable domain: EAGVTQSPTHLIKTRGQQATLRCSPISGHTSVYWYQQALGLGLQFLLWYDEGEERNRGNFPPRFSGRQFPNYSSELNVNALELEDSALYLCASSFRLPFGGTGELFFGEGSRLTVL.

The V gene is TRBV4-1, the J gene TRBJ2-7; perhaps D is TRBD1 or TRBD2 (5 bases each). Germline V lookup: CDR1 MGHRA, CDR2 YSYEKL. This CDR3 has 14 residues. V was cut by 3 bases and J by 2 bases, with 11 bases left in between. CDR3 protein: CASSQGVQAYEQYF. CDR3 nucleotide sequence: TGCGCCAGCAGCCAGGGGGTTCAAGCCTACGAGCAGTACTTC.

V gene TRBV14 combines with J gene TRBJ2-7; 9 bases are a match to TRBD1. CDR1 is SGHDN, CDR2 FVKESK, per germline. The CDR3 spans 15 residues. V shed 3 bases and J 2 bases; nucleotides not matched to a gene: 5. The CDR3 region is CASSHWGQGTYEQYF. The CDR3 nucleotides read TGTGCCAGCAGCCATTGGGGACAGGGAACCTACGAGCAGTACTTC.

This clone showed up just a few times. This chain joins TRBV7-9 and TRBJ1-1; D is unclear. CDR3 length: 14 residues. V gave up 2 bases and J gave up 1 base, with 8 bases separating them. The V gene's germline CDR1 is SEHNR and CDR2 FQNEAQ (reference sequence). The CDR3 bases are TGTGCCAGCAGCTTACGTGGGGAGAACACTGAAGCTTTCTTT. Protein sequence: CASSLRGENTEAFF.

The chain joins TRBV30 to TRBJ2-2; D is possibly TRBD1 (6 bases). CDR3 length equals 14 residues. The V and J ends lost 0 bases and 3 bases respectively, with 8 bases between them. Germline V CDR1 and CDR2: GTSNPN, SVGIG (reference sequence). The CDR3 loop is CAWSVQGYTGELFF. CDR3 nucleotides: TGTGCCTGGAGTGTACAGGGCTACACCGGGGAGCTGTTTTTT.

The chain recombines TRBV7-8 with TRBJ2-3; D is uncertain. CDR3 length: 13 residues. The germline V and J ends were trimmed by 2 bases and 2 bases, with 5 bases remaining between them. In germline, CDR1 is SGHVS, CDR2 FQNEAQ. The CDR3 loop is CASSLHLTDTQYF. The CDR3, as DNA: TGTGCCAGCAGCTTACACCTCACAGATACGCAGTATTTT.

This chain connects TRBV15 to TRBJ2-6; the D is unclear. This CDR3 comprises 16 residues. Trimming left V 3 bases short and J 0 bases short, with 9 bases between. CDR1 and CDR2 from the germline V gene are LNHNV and YYDKDF (reference sequence). The CDR3 is CATSRGLFSGANVLTF. DNA of the CDR3: TGTGCCACCAGCAGGGGGTTATTCTCTGGGGCCAACGTCCTGACTTTC. Full variable domain (remainder filled in from reference TRBV15 and TRBJ2-6): DAMVIQNPRYQVTQFGKPVTLSCSQTLNHNVMYWYQQKSSQAPKLLFHYYDKDFNNEADTPDNFQSRRPNTSFCFLDIRSPGLGDTAMYLCATSRGLFSGANVLTFGAGSRLTVL.